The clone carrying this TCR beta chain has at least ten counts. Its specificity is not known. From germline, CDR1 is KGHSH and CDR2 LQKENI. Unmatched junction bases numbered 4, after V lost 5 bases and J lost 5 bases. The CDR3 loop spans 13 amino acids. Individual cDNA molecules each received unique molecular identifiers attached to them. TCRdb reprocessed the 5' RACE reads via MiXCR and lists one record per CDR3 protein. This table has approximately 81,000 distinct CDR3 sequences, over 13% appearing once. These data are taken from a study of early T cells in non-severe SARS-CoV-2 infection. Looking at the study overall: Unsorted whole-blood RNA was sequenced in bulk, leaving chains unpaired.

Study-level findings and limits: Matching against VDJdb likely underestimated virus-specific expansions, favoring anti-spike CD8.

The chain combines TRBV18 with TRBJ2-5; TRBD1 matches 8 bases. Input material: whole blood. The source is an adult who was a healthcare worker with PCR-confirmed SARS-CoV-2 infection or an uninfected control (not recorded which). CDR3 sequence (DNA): TGTGCCAGCTCATCACAGGGGGACGAGACCCAGTACTTC. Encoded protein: CASSSQGDETQYF. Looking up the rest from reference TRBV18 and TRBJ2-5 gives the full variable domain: NAGVMQNPRHLVRRRGQEARLRCSPMKGHSHVYWYRQLPEEGLKFMVYLQKENIIDESGMPKERFSAEFPKEGPSILRIQQVVRGDSAAYFCASSSQGDETQYFGPGTRLLVL.